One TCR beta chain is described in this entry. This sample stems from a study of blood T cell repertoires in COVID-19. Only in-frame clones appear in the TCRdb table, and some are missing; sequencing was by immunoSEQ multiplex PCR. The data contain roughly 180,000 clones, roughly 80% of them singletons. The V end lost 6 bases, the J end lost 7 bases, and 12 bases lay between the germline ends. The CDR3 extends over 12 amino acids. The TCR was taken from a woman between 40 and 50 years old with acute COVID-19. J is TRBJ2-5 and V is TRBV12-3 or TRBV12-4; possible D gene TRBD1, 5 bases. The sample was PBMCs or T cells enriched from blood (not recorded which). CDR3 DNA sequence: TGTGCCAGCAGACAGGCTGGCGGGACCCAGTACTTC. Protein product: CASRQAGGTQYF.